Shown below are 32 T cell receptor beta chains from a single sample sequenced in a study of T cells after yellow fever vaccination (dated by TCRdb to about 2019). The library was generated by 5' RACE. Instrument used: Illumina HiSeq 2500. Clones were called with MiXCR by TCRdb after fastp trimmed the public reads at Q25, and only in-frame beta chains were retained. CDR3 protein sequences are deduplicated, and each keeps its most common genes and DNA. This sample lists tens of thousands of distinct CDR3 sequences; approximately 3.2% were detected once. Roughly 0.9% of the sample belongs to the ten largest clones. The treatment or condition label, read with the paper, signifies: live attenuated yellow fever vaccine strain. Sequencing used PBMCs, either bulk or a sorted T-cell subset (CD4+, CD8+, memory, or dextramer-sorted; not recorded which), obtained around 45 days after the first yellow fever vaccination. Receptor source: a young man who received the YFV17D yellow fever vaccine.

This clonotype was observed many times. The chain combines TRBV29-1 with TRBJ2-4, with 8 bases lining up with TRBD2. Trimming removed 4 bases from V and 6 bases from J; junction bases left unmatched: 5. From germline, CDR1 is SQVTM and CDR2 ANQGSEA. The CDR3 is 13 residues long. DNA for the CDR3: TGCAGCGTTGCTCCGGCGGGGGGAAACATTCAGTACTTC. This codes for CSVAPAGGNIQYF.

This clonotype was counted at least ten times. J is TRBJ2-1 and V is TRBV3-1; D is uncertain. In germline, CDR1 is LGHDT, CDR2 YNNKEL (reference sequence). V lost 1 base and J 9 bases, leaving 13 bases between the germline ends. The CDR3 sequence is 14 residues long. CDR3 in DNA: TGTGCCAGCAGCCAAGTGGCTGGTGTAGGTGAGCAGTTCTTC. This translates into CASSQVAGVGEQFF.

At least ten counts were recorded for this clonotype. This chain links TRBV3-1 with TRBJ2-3, with D possibly being TRBD1 or TRBD2 (5 bases each). This CDR3 is 16 amino acids long. Germline CDR1 reads LGHDT; CDR2 reads YNNKEL (reference sequence). Trimming left V 2 bases short and J 8 bases short, with 20 bases between. CDR3 protein: CASSQLASLGTGTQYF. DNA of the CDR3: TGTGCCAGCAGCCAACTGGCCTCCTTGGGGACGGGTACGCAGTATTTT.

This clonotype was seen ten or more times. The J gene is TRBJ2-7, the V gene TRBV7-8; D is uncertain. Germline CDR1 reads SGHVS; CDR2 reads FQNEAQ. This CDR3 is built from 14 residues. V lost 3 bases and J 1 base, leaving 10 bases between the germline ends. CDR3: CASSFIDDSYEQYF. In DNA, the CDR3 is TGTGCCAGCAGCTTTATAGACGATTCCTACGAGCAGTACTTC.

This clonotype was seen many times. The chain is built from TRBV20-1 and TRBJ2-4, with D possibly being TRBD1 (6 bases). Trimming shortened V by 3 bases and J by 9 bases, and 12 bases separated the two germline ends. This CDR3 is built from 12 residues. Germline values: CDR1 DFQATT, CDR2 SNEGSKA (reference sequence). The CDR3 is CSASRQAPIQYF. The CDR3 region has the DNA TGCAGTGCTAGCAGACAGGCCCCCATTCAGTACTTC.

This clonotype has a count of ten or more. This chain uses TRBV5-1 with TRBJ2-5; 9 bases fit TRBD2. The CDR3 length is 14 residues. Losses at the gene ends were 4 bases for V and 5 bases for J; bases not matched to a gene: 6. Germline values: CDR1 SGHRS, CDR2 YFSETQ. The CDR3 DNA reads as TGCGCCAGCAGCCCTGCTAGCGGGGTTGAGACCCAGTACTTC. This sequence encodes CASSPASGVETQYF.

This clonotype has a count of ten or more. The CDR3 sequence is CASSRDRYNNEQFF. CDR3 bases: TGTGCCAGTTCTCGGGACCGGTACAACAATGAGCAGTTCTTC. The chain combines TRBV27 with TRBJ2-1; D is tentatively TRBD1 or TRBD2 (5 bases each). Germline-derived CDR1 and CDR2 are MNHEY and SMNVEV (reference sequence). The CDR3 is 14 amino acids. Trimming stripped 9 bases from V and 5 bases from J, with 17 bases between.

In this sample, this clonotype turned up many times. The rearrangement links TRBV11-2 to TRBJ1-3, with a possible D match to TRBD1 (5 bases). Trimming cost V 6 bases and J 2 bases, with 11 bases left between them. Germline lookup yields CDR1 SGHAT and CDR2 FQNNGV. The CDR3 has 14 amino acids. CDR3 DNA sequence: TGTGCCAGCAGACACGCGGGGGCTGGAAACACCATATATTTT. Translation: CASRHAGAGNTIYF.

This clonotype has ten or more counts. The chain combines TRBV20-1 with TRBJ2-1, with TRBD2 identical over 8 bases. The CDR3 runs 17 residues. In germline, CDR1 is DFQATT, CDR2 SNEGSKA (reference sequence). Germline trimming cut 1 base from V and 9 bases from J; bases unmatched to any gene: 17. Here the CDR3 DNA reads TGCAGTGCTAGAGCAGTAGCGGGGACGCCCGCAATGGGTGAGCAGTTCTTC. Translation: CSARAVAGTPAMGEQFF.

This clonotype was seen many times. This chain connects TRBV5-1 to TRBJ1-5, with D maybe TRBD1 (5 bases). Germline assignment: CDR1 SGHRS and CDR2 YFSETQ. This CDR3 contains 14 residues. Trimming left V 2 bases short and J 3 bases short, with 9 bases between. CDR3 bases: TGCGCCAGCAGCTTCGGGGACCCCAATCAGCCCCAGCATTTT. It yields the protein CASSFGDPNQPQHF.

This clonotype was found a few times. The chain uses TRBV5-6 and TRBJ2-7; possibly TRBD2 for D (6 bases). The V end lost 7 bases, the J end lost 3 bases, and 20 bases lay between the germline ends. The CDR3 length is 15 residues. The V gene's germline CDR1 is SGHDT and CDR2 YYEEEE. CDR3 amino acids: CASGPRLSGNYEQYV. DNA of the CDR3: TGTGCCAGCGGCCCCCGGCTTAGCGGAAACTACGAGCAGTACGTC.

At least ten counts were recorded for this clonotype. The V call is TRBV12-3 or TRBV12-4, the J call TRBJ1-2; 8 bases match TRBD1. The CDR3 length is 14 residues. V lost 4 bases to trimming and J lost 8 bases; unmatched junction nucleotides: 9. CDR3 in amino acids: CASSSLGQAKGYTF. DNA for the CDR3: TGTGCCAGCAGTTCCCTGGGACAGGCGAAAGGCTACACCTTC.

In its sample, this clonotype was seen many times. The chain employs TRBV7-6 and TRBJ2-2; the D gene is possibly TRBD1 (6 bases). Per the germline V gene, CDR1 is SGHVS and CDR2 is FNYEAQ. The CDR3 consists of 16 residues. V was cut by 0 bases and J by 3 bases, with 11 bases left in between. CDR3 amino acids: CASSLALRTDTGELFF. CDR3 DNA sequence: TGTGCCAGCAGCTTAGCACTTAGGACAGACACCGGGGAGCTGTTTTTT.

This chain links TRBV7-2 with TRBJ1-5; D is possibly TRBD1 (6 bases). The V end lost 3 bases, the J end lost 8 bases, and 11 bases lay between the germline ends. CDR3 length: 13 amino acids. Germline CDR1 SGHTA, CDR2 FQGNSA. The CDR3 DNA follows: TGTGCCAGCAGCTTCTCCACAGGGAAGCCCCAGCATTTT. This gives the protein CASSFSTGKPQHF.

This clonotype was recorded at least ten times. The CDR3 loop reads CASSRQDRWSTF. Here the CDR3 DNA reads TGTGCCAGCAGTCGACAGGACCGCTGGAGCACCTTC. The genes are TRBV12-3 or TRBV12-4 and TRBJ1-2; tentatively, D is TRBD1 (6 bases). This CDR3 spans 12 amino acids. Deletions cut 5 bases from V and 13 bases from J, with 17 bases between.

Judged by abundance, this clonotype is medium-sized (0.01 to 0.1%). The chain uses TRBV29-1 and TRBJ2-7, with 12 bases aligning to TRBD1. The CDR3 length is 12 residues. Per germline, CDR1 SQVTM and CDR2 ANQGSEA. CDR3 region: CSAGTGGNEQYF. CDR3 nucleotides: TGCAGTGCCGGGACAGGGGGCAACGAGCAGTACTTC.

This clonotype has ten or more counts. This chain joins TRBV7-8 and TRBJ2-5, with D perhaps matching TRBD1 (5 bases). The CDR3 extends over 16 amino acids. V lost 0 bases to trimming and J lost 6 bases, with 17 bases between them. Per the germline V gene, CDR1 is SGHVS and CDR2 is FQNEAQ. As DNA, the CDR3 is TGTGCCAGCAGCTTAGCAGGGGCAGCCCATGGGAAGACCCAGTACTTC. This translates into CASSLAGAAHGKTQYF. Supplemented by reference TRBV7-8 and TRBJ2-5, the full variable domain reads GAGVSQSPRYKVAKRGQDVALRCDPISGHVSLFWYQQALGQGPEFLTYFQNEAQLDKSGLPSDRFFAERPEGSVSTLKIQRTQQEDSAVYLCASSLAGAAHGKTQYFGPGTRLLVL.

This clonotype was found many times. The chain is built from TRBV2 and TRBJ2-3, with 9 bases lining up with TRBD2. The CDR3 totals 13 residues. Germline CDR1 is SNHLY and CDR2 is FYNNEI. V shed 6 bases, J shed 5 bases, and the junction held 3 bases outside the gene matches. The CDR3 sequence: CASRKTSGDTQYF. CDR3 nucleotide sequence: TGTGCCAGCAGGAAGACTAGCGGAGATACGCAGTATTTT.

This clonotype was observed at least ten times. The chain couples TRBV7-2 to TRBJ2-1, with D hard to call. The CDR3 length is 14 residues. CDR1 is SGHTA and CDR2 is FQGNSA in the germline V gene. Trimming pared 0 bases from V and 6 bases from J, leaving 9 bases between. The CDR3 nucleotides are TGTGCCAGCAGCTTAGCAGGGTTCCCCAATGAGCAGTTCTTC. Protein sequence: CASSLAGFPNEQFF.

This clonotype was recorded at least ten times. The rearrangement uses TRBV7-2 and TRBJ2-1; D is possibly TRBD2 (5 bases). The V gene's germline CDR1 is SGHTA and CDR2 FQGNSA. V lost 5 bases to trimming and J lost 0 bases, with 11 bases between them. The CDR3 contains 15 residues. CDR3 in amino acids: CASSITLGSYNEQFF. The CDR3 nucleotides read TGTGCCAGCAGCATAACACTAGGCTCCTACAATGAGCAGTTCTTC.

This clonotype has at least ten counts. This chain connects TRBV6-1 to TRBJ2-1; 11 nucleotides agree with TRBD2. There are 15 residues in the CDR3. V dropped 6 bases and J dropped 6; count of bases not matched to a gene: 7. The germline CDR1 and CDR2 sequences are MNHNS and SASEGT. CDR3 in DNA: TGTGCCAGCAGGAGACTAGCGGGGACTATCAATGAGCAGTTCTTC. This encodes CASRRLAGTINEQFF.

The table lists this clonotype with many counts. DNA of the CDR3: TGTGCCAGCTCAAAGACAGGGGATAGCAATCAGCCCCAGCATTTT. Translation gives CASSKTGDSNQPQHF. The chain combines TRBV18 with TRBJ1-5; 8 bases are shared with TRBD1. V lost 5 bases, J lost 0 bases, and 3 bases stayed unmatched. Germline CDR1 KGHSH, CDR2 LQKENI. The length of the CDR3 is 15 residues.

This clonotype came up many times. The chain has TRBV20-1 and TRBJ1-2; weak D call: TRBD1 (6 bases). Trimming left V 6 bases short and J 3 bases short, with 14 bases between. The CDR3 has 13 amino acids. Germline CDR1 is DFQATT and CDR2 is SNEGSKA (reference sequence). In nucleotides, the CDR3 is TGCAGTGCAAGGGTGGGGGGCGACTATGGCTACACCTTC. Residues: CSARVGGDYGYTF.

This clonotype was observed at least ten times. The chain uses TRBV7-2 and TRBJ2-3, with 14 bases that match TRBD2. V lost 5 bases, J lost 1 base, and 5 bases stayed unmatched. The V gene's germline CDR1 is SGHTA and CDR2 FQGNSA. The CDR3 totals 17 residues. The DNA for the CDR3 is TGTGCCAGCAGCACCCGGACTAGCGGGGGGCGCACAGATACGCAGTATTTT. Encoded protein: CASSTRTSGGRTDTQYF. Using reference TRBV7-2 and TRBJ2-3 for the parts outside the CDR3, the full variable domain is GAGVSQSPSNKVTEKGKDVELRCDPISGHTALYWYRQSLGQGLEFLIYFQGNSAPDKSGLPSDRFSAERTGGSVSTLTIQRTQQEDSAVYLCASSTRTSGGRTDTQYFGPGTRLTVL.

This clonotype occurred many times. The V call is TRBV29-1, the J call TRBJ2-3, with D unclear. Trimming stripped 5 bases from V and 0 bases from J, with 6 bases between. Looked up from germline, CDR1 is SQVTM and CDR2 is ANQGSEA. The CDR3 has 12 residues. The CDR3 reads CSVFWSTDTQYF. The CDR3 nucleotides are TGCAGCGTTTTTTGGAGCACAGATACGCAGTATTTT.

Many counts were recorded for this clonotype. The chain combines TRBV20-1 with TRBJ2-7, with 9 bases matching TRBD1. The CDR3 is 13 amino acids. Germline CDR1 reads DFQATT; CDR2 reads SNEGSKA (reference sequence). Trimming at V came to 3 bases and at J to 2 bases, leaving 2 bases not matched to a gene. CDR3 bases: TGCAGTGCTAGGGACAGGGGACCCTACGAGCAGTACTTC. Protein sequence: CSARDRGPYEQYF.

This clonotype was seen ten or more times. The chain employs TRBV7-2 and TRBJ2-7; D is undetermined. Germline V CDR1 and CDR2: SGHTA, FQGNSA. This CDR3 is 13 amino acids long. The germline V and J ends were trimmed by 0 bases and 3 bases, with 6 bases remaining between them. The CDR3 nucleotides read TGTGCCAGCAGCTTAGCTGTCCGCTACGAGCAGTACTTC. This gives the protein CASSLAVRYEQYF.

This clonotype appeared many times. The chain has TRBV5-6 and TRBJ2-7; D gene unclear. V lost 3 bases to trimming and J lost 6 bases, with 7 bases between them. The germline V gene encodes CDR1 SGHDT and CDR2 YYEEEE. The CDR3 spans 11 residues. Written as DNA, the CDR3 is TGTGCCAGCAGCTCCGGTAGCGAGCAGTACGTC. Protein sequence: CASSSGSEQYV.

Many counts were recorded for this clonotype. The rearrangement uses TRBV29-1 and TRBJ2-7; 10 bases line up with TRBD1. The J segment lost 5 bases and the V segment lost 4 bases, leaving 5 bases of the junction unmatched. Germline V gives CDR1 SQVTM, CDR2 ANQGSEA. This CDR3 spans 13 amino acids. CDR3 sequence: CSVAGTGAHEQYF. In DNA form, the CDR3 reads TGCAGCGTTGCGGGGACAGGGGCCCACGAGCAGTACTTC.

The rearrangement links TRBV20-1 to TRBJ1-5, with D perhaps TRBD1 (5 bases). Germline CDR1 is DFQATT and CDR2 is SNEGSKA (reference sequence). The ends were cut back, 6 bases at V and 11 bases at J, with 23 bases in the middle. The CDR3 extends over 14 amino acids. CDR3 sequence reads: CSAGDLGPGSAQHF. The CDR3 region has the DNA TGCAGTGCCGGGGACCTGGGGCCGGGATCAGCCCAGCATTTT.

The sample holds many counts of this clonotype. The chain employs TRBV7-9 and TRBJ2-2; D gene unclear. This CDR3 has 14 residues. Trimming took off 1 base at V and 5 bases at J, with 8 bases between the two ends. Germline-derived CDR1 and CDR2 are SEHNR and FQNEAQ (reference sequence). CDR3 bases: TGTGCCAGCAGCTTAGTGGCATCTACCGGGGAGCTGTTTTTT. Encoded protein: CASSLVASTGELFF. The complete variable domain, with remaining parts taken from reference TRBV7-9 and TRBJ2-2, reads DTGVSQNPRHKITKRGQNVTFRCDPISEHNRLYWYRQTLGQGPEFLTYFQNEAQLEKSRLLSDRFSAERPKGSFSTLEIQRTEQGDSAMYLCASSLVASTGELFFGEGSRLTVL.

This clonotype occurred many times. This chain joins TRBV28 and TRBJ2-5; TRBD2 might be the D (7 bases). The CDR3 is 16 residues long. Germline CDR1 MDHEN, CDR2 SYDVKM. With 4 bases removed from V and 8 bases from J, the gap between germline ends came to 23 bases. DNA of the CDR3: TGTGCCAGCAGTTCCGGGGAGGGGGGGAAGAAGAGAACCCAGTACTTC. This encodes CASSSGEGGKKRTQYF.